The present T cell receptor (beta chain) was sequenced within a study of cytomegalovirus exposure and HLA in healthy donors (dated by TCRdb to 2015 to 2018). Study-wide context: An earlier analysis of some 620 of the donors reported approximately 300 Gb of sequence data and 117 million unique TCR beta sequences obtained from around 180 million T cells. An early release that covered 500 to 800 HLA-typed donors contained about 290 gigabases of sequencing data and 85 million to 100 million unique TCR sequences. Of the roughly 400 genotyped donors, about 84% fell in the genetic ancestry cluster associated with self-reported Caucasian donors. The aim of the study was to test whether cataloging public T cell receptors could identify signatures of past pathogen exposure. The study used immunosequencing to profile the T cell repertoires of around 600 subjects and linked those repertoires to cytomegalovirus serostatus. Along with the roughly 670-subject first cohort, a separate validation cohort of over 90 different subjects was used. High-throughput TCR immunosequencing, statistical association of individual TCRs with disease status, and machine learning were combined to predict cytomegalovirus infection status. A later analysis re-examined previously published TCR beta repertoires from more than 550 donors and added high-resolution HLA genotyping to investigate patterns of TCR occurrence. Rather than using new phenotypic data, the later analysis identified candidate immune exposures from TCR beta sequences and from how often those sequences occurred across donors. To decide whether each TCR beta V gene segment behaved as functional or pseudogenic, an earlier analysis of nearly 600 of the donors relied on high-throughput TCR beta sequencing. Alongside the repertoire data, information on donor age, sex, ethnicity and CMV serostatus was compiled. A later genetic analysis took genome-wide SNP genotypes for about 60% of the roughly 670 donors and used that subset as a discovery cohort. All discovery cohort repertoires had been generated on a single sequencing platform. Both class I and class II loci were covered by HLA typing, at four-digit resolution. The number of donors typed differed by locus, with roughly 620-630 for A, B, C, DRB1 and DQB1, approximately 500 for DQA1, some 570 for DPA1, and around 450 for DPB1. Roughly 5 DR-DQ haplotypes were treated as single units for association and clustering because of strong linkage in the cohort. Among 300 to 500 genotyped donors of the cohort, an average of roughly 230,000 unique TCR beta nucleotide sequences was sequenced per donor, of which about 18% were non-productive. What the authors observed across the whole study: A further reported finding was that TCR beta sequences accurately predicted the HLA-A and HLA-B alleles for most subjects in the first cohort. Roughly uniform sequencing depth across donors was assumed in presence/absence analyses, although this assumption may not hold. A later analysis found that HLA-associated TCR beta chains were more clonally expanded and had lower generation probabilities than equally common non-associated chains. Linkage disequilibrium might explain the correlated functional status among segregating V segments, but an unknown experimental factor could not be ruled out. While some public TCRs were present in many individuals, most TCR sequences turned up only very rarely across donors. A few of the identified cytomegalovirus-associated TCR beta chains were confirmed in vitro to be specific for cytomegalovirus antigens. The sequencing pipeline was judged likely to have produced a cluster of highly shared sequence variants as a technical artifact. Because the 87-base-pair reads could not distinguish some IMGT-functional V segments, including TRBV6-2 and TRBV6-3, those segments were excluded. The classifier was reported to diagnose cytomegalovirus status with high specificity and sensitivity in both the original and validation cohorts. According to a later analysis, parvovirus B19, influenza, CMV and Epstein-Barr virus appeared linked to several top co-occurrence clusters. When HLA alleles, especially DR and DQ, strongly co-occurred, attributing TCR associations to individual alleles was difficult. Immune exposure information for the cohort was limited to CMV serostatus. Because counts were too low, approximately 18 rarely observed V segments, including chromosome 9 orphons, were excluded from the earlier analysis of a few hundred of the donors. A later analysis found that TCR association rates varied across HLA loci, with DRB1 alleles showing the most associated TCRs and HLA-C alleles the fewest. Only TCR beta chains were sequenced in this cohort, and the absence of alpha or paired-chain data limited detectable features. In a later analysis, around 17,000 TCR beta sequences were associated with specific HLA alleles at a false discovery rate of 0.05. According to the authors, the approach could potentially be generalized to other disease states and immunological phenotypes. A later genetic analysis reported fewer N-insertions in productive TCRs among donors in an Asian-associated ancestry cluster than the roughly 700-donor mean. A later analysis found that most CMV-associated TCR beta chains appeared HLA-restricted, with HLA associations seemingly driven largely by CMV exposure. The study gave a list of about 170 TCR beta chains associated with cytomegalovirus. Because some donors lacked HLA typing at each locus, the association tests relied only on the typed subset. In an earlier analysis of more than 500 of the donors, most TCR beta V segments appeared in productive rearrangements about 90% or about 30% of the time, broadly matching IMGT annotations. In a later genetic analysis, a missense DCLRE1C variant was associated with V-gene and J-gene trimming of TCR beta chains, and the association was replicated in an independent cohort.

The cohort comprised approximately 700 healthy bone marrow donors. At the time of sampling, all cohort members were nominally healthy, though unrecorded immune exposures were likely present. The donor tested CMV seropositive, placing the donor among the roughly 270 seropositive members of the cohort. A peripheral blood sample was provided by each donor, and peripheral blood mononuclear cells were used for TCR beta sequencing. Genomic DNA extraction from the blood cell samples was performed with the Qiagen DNeasy Blood Extraction Kit. As to this clone: Its antigen target is currently unknown. No qualities accompany the bases; no much larger clone lies one base away.

Library method: the immunoSEQ multiplex PCR assay. For the multiplex PCR, a mixture combining 60 forward primers for TCR Vbeta segments and 13 reverse primers for TCR Jbeta segments was used. The CDR3 region of rearranged TCR beta genes was amplified from genomic DNA with a multiplex PCR assay. Amplified TCR beta libraries were sequenced as 87-base-pair reads on the Illumina HiSeq System. The study's processing was this. A later analysis tallied tens of millions of unique TCR beta chains across the approximately 670 repertoires, and approximately 12 million of those chains were shared by two or more donors. A nearest-neighbor algorithm error-corrected the raw reads and collapsed the reads into unique sequences, merging closely related sequences to remove PCR and sequencing errors. CDR3 sequences were aligned to IMGT reference sequences to assign V, D and J gene segments. For a sequence to be retained, a match of at least six nucleotides to both a V gene segment and a J gene segment was required. Rearrangements were classified as productive when the CDR3 lacked stop codons and remained in frame with V and J, and all other rearrangements were classified as non-productive. Following IMGT convention, CDR3 was defined as the stretch from the second conserved V-encoded cysteine to the conserved J-encoded phenylalanine. Sequences without an unambiguous match to a single V gene segment were excluded from the earlier analysis of approximately 600 of the donors. An earlier analysis of approximately 590 of the donors called V segments functional above 56.7% productive rearrangements and segregating when the between-donor standard deviation exceeded 5%. A statistical classification framework was built to diagnose cytomegalovirus status from the catalog of TCR beta chain sequences. A later analysis assigned V and J genes by comparing TCR nucleotide sequences with IMGT/GENE-DB human TR gene sequences. A later analysis assigned CDR3 sequences and most-parsimonious VDJ recombination scenarios with the TCRdist pipeline. In a later analysis, every TCR beta chain was defined by the combination of its CDR3 amino acid sequence and its V-gene family, and reads without a unique V-gene family were dropped. As a way to deal with suspected cross-contamination and a sequencing artifact, a later analysis dropped nearly 600 nucleotide sequences that were highly shared and had low generation probability. In a later analysis, a clonal expansion index was calculated for each public chain from normalized within-repertoire ranks of inferred template counts. In a later analysis, generation probabilities were computed with a VDJ recombination model fitted to out-of-frame rearrangements, and the resulting probabilities were checked against IGoR. In a later analysis, hypergeometric tests were used to score TCR-TCR, TCR-HLA and TCR-CMV co-occurrence, with a repertoire-size bias correction applied to TCR pairs. A later analysis estimated false discovery rates by permuting HLA or CMV assignments 20 times. In a later analysis, co-occurring TCRs were grouped using DBSCAN, with TCRdist sequence similarity added in when clustering inside HLA-allele-positive subsets. Co-occurrence clustering excluded repertoires with fewer than 30,000 or more than 120,000 public chains, plus five with anomalous nucleotide sharing. The table was pulled from immuneACCESS by TCRdb, which kept in-frame rearrangements only. Such tables lose some clones; where checked, under half of the loss comes from unresolved V genes, and the rest has no known cause. V, J and clone size are those of that table, while D and trimming were read from the DNA. The sample table holds 110,000 to 150,000 clones, of which 65% to 80% were seen once. Of the sample, 8.8% is held by the ten largest clones.

Unmatched junction bases come to 7, with V trimmed by 3 bases and J by 5 bases. CDR1 and CDR2 are read off the germline V gene as SGHDT and YYEEEE. The CDR3 spans 14 residues, from the cysteine through the phenylalanine. Only the CDR3 region is kept as DNA, spanning 42 bases read in frame from base 1. The sequence was collected from a woman between 45 and 60 years old in good health and CMV-seropositive. The V and J segments used are TRBV5-6 and TRBJ2-7; the central 8 bases match TRBD1. Sequenced sample: PBMCs. The nucleotide sequence is TGTGCCAGCAGCTCCGGACAGGGCCGACACGAGCAGTACTTC. Its translation reads: CASSSGQGRHEQYF.